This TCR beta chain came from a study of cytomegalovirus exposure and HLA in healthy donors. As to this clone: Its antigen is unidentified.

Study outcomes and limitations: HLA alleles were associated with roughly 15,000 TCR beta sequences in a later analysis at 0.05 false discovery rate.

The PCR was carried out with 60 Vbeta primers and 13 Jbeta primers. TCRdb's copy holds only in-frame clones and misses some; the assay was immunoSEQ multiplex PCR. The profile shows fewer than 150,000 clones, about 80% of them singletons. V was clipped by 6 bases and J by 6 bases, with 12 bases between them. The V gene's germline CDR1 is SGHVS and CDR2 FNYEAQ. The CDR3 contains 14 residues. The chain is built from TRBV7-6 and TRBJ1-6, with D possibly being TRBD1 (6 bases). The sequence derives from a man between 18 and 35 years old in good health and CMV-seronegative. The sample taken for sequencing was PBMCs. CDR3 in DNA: TGTGCCAGCAGTTCAGGACAGCCTAATTCACCCCTCCACTTT. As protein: CASSSGQPNSPLHF.